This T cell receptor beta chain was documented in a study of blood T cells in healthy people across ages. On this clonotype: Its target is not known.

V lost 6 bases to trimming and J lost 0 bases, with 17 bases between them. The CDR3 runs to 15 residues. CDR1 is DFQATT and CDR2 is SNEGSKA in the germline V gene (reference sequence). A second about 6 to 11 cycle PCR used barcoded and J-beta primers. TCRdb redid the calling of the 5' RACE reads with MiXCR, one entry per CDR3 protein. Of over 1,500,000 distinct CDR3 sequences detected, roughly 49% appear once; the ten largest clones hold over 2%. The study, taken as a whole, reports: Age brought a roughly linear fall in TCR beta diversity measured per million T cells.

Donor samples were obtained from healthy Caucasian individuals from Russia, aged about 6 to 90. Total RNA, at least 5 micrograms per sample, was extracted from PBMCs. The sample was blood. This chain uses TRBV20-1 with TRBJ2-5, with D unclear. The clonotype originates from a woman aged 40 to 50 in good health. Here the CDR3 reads CSARSADRYQETQYF. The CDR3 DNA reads TGCAGTGCAAGATCGGCAGATCGTTACCAAGAGACCCAGTACTTC.